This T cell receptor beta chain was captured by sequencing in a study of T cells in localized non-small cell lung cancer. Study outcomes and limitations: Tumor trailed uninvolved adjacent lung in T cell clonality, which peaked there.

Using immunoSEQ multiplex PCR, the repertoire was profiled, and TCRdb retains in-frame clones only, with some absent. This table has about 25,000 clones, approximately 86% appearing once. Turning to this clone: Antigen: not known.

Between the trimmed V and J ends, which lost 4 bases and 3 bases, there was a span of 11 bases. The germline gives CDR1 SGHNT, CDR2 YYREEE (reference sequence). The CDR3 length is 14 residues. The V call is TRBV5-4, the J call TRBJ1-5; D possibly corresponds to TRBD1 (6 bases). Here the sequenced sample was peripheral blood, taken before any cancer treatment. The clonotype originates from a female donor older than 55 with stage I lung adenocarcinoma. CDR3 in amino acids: CASSPDRSNQPQHF. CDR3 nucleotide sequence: TGTGCCAGCAGCCCGGACAGATCCAATCAGCCCCAGCATTTT.